A selection of T cell receptor beta chains follows, all from one sample in a study of cytomegalovirus exposure and HLA in healthy donors. TCRdb's copy holds only in-frame clones and misses some; the assay was immunoSEQ multiplex PCR. The data hold roughly 180,000 clones, with over 65% observed a single time. The sequenced sample consisted of PBMCs. The receptors were gathered from a woman in her sixties or seventies in good health and CMV-seropositive. Each CDR3 is given with its conserved first and last residue. A D gene is named only where the DNA matches it firmly. Clone size appears in some rows only: once, few, many, or a class for an expanded clone.

v_gene	abundance	d_gene	j_gene	CDR3nt	CDR3aa
TRBV4-1	-	-	TRBJ2-1	TGCGCCAGCAGCCAAGGGGGCCGGGACTGGTCCTACAATGAGCAGTTCTTC	CASSQGGRDWSYNEQFF
TRBV28	-	TRBD1	TRBJ1-2	TGTGCCAGCAGTCGTCCGGGACAGGGAGTCTATGGCTACACCTTC	CASSRPGQGVYGYTF
TRBV19	-	-	TRBJ1-2	TGTGCCACCACCGGGCGAGGGTTTCTTTATGGCTACACCTTC	CATTGRGFLYGYTF
TRBV4-1	-	-	TRBJ1-1	TGCGCCAGCAGCCAAGAAGCGAACACTGAAGCTTTCTTT	CASSQEANTEAFF
TRBV29-1	-	-	TRBJ2-4	TGCAGCGTTGAAGGAAAAAAGGGGAACCTAGCCAAAAACATTCAGTACTTC	CSVEGKKGNLAKNIQYF
TRBV2	-	-	TRBJ2-2	TGTGCCAGCAGGGGTAGGGAGGACACCGGGGAGCTGTTTTTT	CASRGREDTGELFF
TRBV9	few	-	TRBJ2-7	TGTGCCAGCAGCGTAAGTTTCCAGGCTCGGTACGAGCAGTACTTC	CASSVSFQARYEQYF
TRBV5-4	-	-	TRBJ2-1	TGTGCCAGCAGCGTCGGGATCGTCGATGAGCAGTTCTTC	CASSVGIVDEQFF
TRBV9	-	-	TRBJ2-2	TGTGCCAGCAGCGCGAGAACGAACACCGGGGAGCTGTTTTTT	CASSARTNTGELFF
TRBV5-1	-	-	TRBJ2-3	TGCGCCAGCAGCTTGAAGACAGGAGGCACAGATACGCAGTATTTT	CASSLKTGGTDTQYF
TRBV18	once	-	TRBJ1-3	TGTGCCAGCTCACCAGGGCTTACCTCTGGAAACACCATATATTTT	CASSPGLTSGNTIYF
TRBV4-2	-	-	TRBJ2-1	TGTGCCAGCAGCCAAGATTCAAGCAACTCCTACAATGAGCAGTTCTTC	CASSQDSSNSYNEQFF
TRBV28	-	-	TRBJ2-7	TGTGCCAGCAGTCCTGGACAAACCTACGAGCAGTACTTC	CASSPGQTYEQYF
TRBV6-1	-	TRBD1	TRBJ2-5	TGTGCCAGCAGCCAAGGGGGCAGCCAAGAGACCCAGTACTTC	CASSQGGSQETQYF
TRBV4-3	few	TRBD2	TRBJ2-7	TGCGCCAGCAGCCAAGAACTAGCGGAGCGCGAGCAGTACTTC	CASSQELAEREQYF
TRBV19	-	-	TRBJ2-2	TGTGCCAGTAGGGGACAGCGGGGGTTCCACCTAACCGGGGAGCTGTTTTTT	CASRGQRGFHLTGELFF
TRBV19	-	-	TRBJ1-4	TGTGCCAGTAGTACCCGGGAGCTAAAACTGTTTTTT	CASSTRELKLFF
TRBV7-2	-	TRBD2	TRBJ2-1	TGTGCCAGCAACCTCCTAGCGGGAGGAGGCTACAATGAGCAGTTCTTC	CASNLLAGGGYNEQFF
TRBV5-8	-	-	TRBJ2-7	TGTGCCAGCAGCTTGCCCCAGGCAGACGAGCAGTACTTC	CASSLPQADEQYF
TRBV7-2	few	TRBD1	TRBJ2-7	TGTGCCAGCAACCAGGACAGGGGGGGGTACGAGCAGTACTTC	CASNQDRGGYEQYF
TRBV7-2	-	TRBD1	TRBJ1-4	TGTGCCAGCAGCCTACTATATCCGACAGGGTTAAGTGAAAAACTGTTTTTT	CASSLLYPTGLSEKLFF
TRBV5-6	-	-	TRBJ1-4	TGTGCCAGCAGCTTCGGGTCGTCTAATGAAAAACTGTTTTTT	CASSFGSSNEKLFF
TRBV7-3	-	TRBD2	TRBJ2-3	TGTGCCAGCAGCTTATCAGCGGGGATCGATTACCGGACGCAGTATTTT	CASSLSAGIDYRTQYF
TRBV15	-	TRBD1	TRBJ2-7	TGTGCCACCAGCGGCAGGGGGATCGGCTACGAGCAGTACTTC	CATSGRGIGYEQYF
TRBV30	-	TRBD1	TRBJ2-3	TGTGCCAGAAGCCGGGACAGATCTAGCACAGATACGCAGTATTTT	CARSRDRSSTDTQYF
TRBV7-2	-	-	TRBJ2-7	TGTGCCAGCACCATTAACGCGTACGAGCAGTACTTC	CASTINAYEQYF
TRBV11-2	once	-	TRBJ2-7	TGTGCCAGCAGCCGAAACAAAGCCTACGAGCAGTACTTC	CASSRNKAYEQYF
TRBV19	-	TRBD1	TRBJ1-1	TGTGCCAGCGACAGGGGCATAAAAAGAATTCTCGGGGGTGACACTGAAGCTTTCTTT	CASDRGIKRILGGDTEAFF
TRBV19	-	-	TRBJ2-7	TGTGCCAGTAGAACCCCGGGCTCCTACGAGCAGTACTTC	CASRTPGSYEQYF
TRBV9	few	TRBD2	TRBJ2-1	TGTGCCAGCAGCGTAGGGACTAGCGGAGCCTCGATCTCCTACAATGAGCAGTTCTTC	CASSVGTSGASISYNEQFF
TRBV7-9	-	-	TRBJ2-1	TGTGCCAGCAGTGCTGACAGGTCTAAGCAGTTCTTC	CASSADRSKQFF
TRBV7-9	-	-	TRBJ2-1	TGTGCCAGCAGCTTAGTGGGGACTCCGTACAATGAGCAGTTCTTC	CASSLVGTPYNEQFF
TRBV7-3	-	TRBD2	TRBJ2-2	TGTGCCAGCAGCCTAACCGGGGCGGGAGGGCTTACCGGGGAGCTGTTTTTT	CASSLTGAGGLTGELFF
TRBV6-1	-	-	TRBJ2-3	TGTGCCAGCTCGGGACAACCGTTCACGGATACGCAGTATTTT	CASSGQPFTDTQYF
TRBV9	-	-	TRBJ1-3	TGTACCAGCAGCATAGCAGGGCAAAATGGAAACACCATATATTTT	CTSSIAGQNGNTIYF
TRBV5-6	-	-	TRBJ2-5	TGTGCCAGCAGCCCCCGGACAGGGGCTAGCGGGGAGACCCAGTACTTC	CASSPRTGASGETQYF
TRBV7-2	-	TRBD1	TRBJ1-5	TGTGCCAGCAGCGGGGGGACAGGGTGGAATCAGCCCCAGCATTTT	CASSGGTGWNQPQHF
TRBV4-1	-	-	TRBJ2-5	TGCGCCAGCAGCCAAGAGGGGGGGGCCCCCCAAGAGACCCAGTACTTC	CASSQEGGAPQETQYF
TRBV5-4	-	-	TRBJ2-7	TGTGCCAGCAGCCTGGGGGGACAGAGCTCCTACGAGCAGTACTTC	CASSLGGQSSYEQYF
TRBV28	-	TRBD2	TRBJ2-2	TGTGCCAGCAGCTCGGGGGCGGGGGGCACTAACACCGGGGAGCTGTTTTTT	CASSSGAGGTNTGELFF
TRBV7-7	-	-	TRBJ1-1	TGTGCTAGCAGCCCCGGGAGGGATACTGAAGCTTTCTTT	CASSPGRDTEAFF
TRBV28	-	-	TRBJ1-3	TGTGCCAGCCAAGCGGGGGAGTTCTCTGGAAACACCATATATTTT	CASQAGEFSGNTIYF